The clone carrying this T cell receptor (beta chain) has only a few counts. Through a sample-barcoded 5' primer and a J-beta primer mix, a second PCR was run for roughly 7 to 12 cycles. One entry per CDR3 protein, called by TCRdb with MiXCR from the 5' RACE reads. The data hold around 1.1 million distinct CDR3 sequences, with 30% to 40% observed a single time. Germline loops: CDR1 SGHRS, CDR2 YFSETQ. V lost 4 bases and J lost 0, with 17 bases in between. This CDR3 has 16 residues. This sample is drawn from a study of blood T cells in healthy people across ages. This sequence joins TRBV5-1 and TRBJ2-7; D not certain. Material for sequencing was blood. This TCR was recovered from a man aged 18 to 30 in good health. The CDR3 DNA is TGCGCCAGCAGCGTATACCGACCCAGGAGCTCCTACGAGCAGTACTTC. Amino acid sequence: CASSVYRPRSSYEQYF.